This TCR beta chain was captured in a study of cytomegalovirus exposure and HLA in healthy donors. Profiling relied on immunoSEQ multiplex PCR, and the TCRdb table lists in-frame clones only, not all of them. Of around 130,000 clones in the sample, 70% to 90% are singletons; the top ten hold around 1.9%. V lost 4 bases, J lost 7 bases, and 5 bases stayed unmatched. The CDR3 runs 14 residues. The V gene's germline CDR1 is SEHNR and CDR2 FQNEAQ (reference sequence). This clone was observed a single time. This rearrangement joins TRBV7-9 to TRBJ2-2, with 8 bases matching TRBD1. Sequenced input: PBMCs. This sequence originates from a woman aged 25 to 39 in good health and CMV-seronegative. CDR3 bases: TGTGCCAGCAGCTCACAGGGGGACGGCGGGGAGCTGTTTTTT. It translates to CASSSQGDGGELFF.